This TCR beta chain emerged from a study of T cells in localized non-small cell lung cancer. General study results and limits: Greater T cell density in blood accompanied longer overall survival. T cell clonality was highest in uninvolved adjacent lung, above tumor. When the top 100 tumor clones were examined, a median around 61 of them also appeared in the adjacent lung, which was paired and uninvolved.

This clone is labeled large. What it recognizes is unknown. This CDR3 spans 14 amino acids. The germline V gene has CDR1 LNHDA and CDR2 SQIVND (reference sequence). The V end was cut by 6 bases, the J end by 1 base, with 12 bases between. Measured with immunoSEQ multiplex PCR; TCRdb has only the in-frame clones, and not every one. Of about 2,000 clones listed, about a quarter are singletons. This receptor was obtained from a female donor of 60 years or more with stage II lung adenocarcinoma. The sequenced sample was lung tumor tissue, obtained before any cancer treatment. The genes are TRBV19 and TRBJ1-1; D is undetermined. The CDR3 DNA sequence: TGTGCCAGTAGCCCGCATAGAGCGAACACTGAAGCTTTCTTT. Amino acids: CASSPHRANTEAFF.